This entry features one TCR beta chain sequence. Its antigen remains unknown. Germline CDR1 and CDR2: LNHDA and SQIVND (reference sequence). The V end was cut by 6 bases, the J end by 5 bases, with 13 bases between. This CDR3 contains 13 residues. The data originate from a study of shared clonotypes between healthy human individuals. Study background: Donors, aged 18 to 49, were a couple of women and a few men. Overall study findings and caveats: A few donors showed sharing of approximately 5% of naive CD4 clonotypes.

Repertoires were generated with immunoSEQ multiplex PCR, while TCRdb's copy carries only in-frame clones and drops some. Of 1,400,000 or so clones in the sample, 97% to 99% were seen once. This TCR came from a young man in good health. Input material: naive CD4+ T cells sorted from blood. Subset defined: CD45RA+ positively selected. The chain uses TRBV19 and TRBJ1-1; no clear D gene. For the CDR3, the DNA is TGTGCCAGTAGCCCCAAGGCTGGGACTGAAGCTTTCTTT. Its protein product is CASSPKAGTEAFF.